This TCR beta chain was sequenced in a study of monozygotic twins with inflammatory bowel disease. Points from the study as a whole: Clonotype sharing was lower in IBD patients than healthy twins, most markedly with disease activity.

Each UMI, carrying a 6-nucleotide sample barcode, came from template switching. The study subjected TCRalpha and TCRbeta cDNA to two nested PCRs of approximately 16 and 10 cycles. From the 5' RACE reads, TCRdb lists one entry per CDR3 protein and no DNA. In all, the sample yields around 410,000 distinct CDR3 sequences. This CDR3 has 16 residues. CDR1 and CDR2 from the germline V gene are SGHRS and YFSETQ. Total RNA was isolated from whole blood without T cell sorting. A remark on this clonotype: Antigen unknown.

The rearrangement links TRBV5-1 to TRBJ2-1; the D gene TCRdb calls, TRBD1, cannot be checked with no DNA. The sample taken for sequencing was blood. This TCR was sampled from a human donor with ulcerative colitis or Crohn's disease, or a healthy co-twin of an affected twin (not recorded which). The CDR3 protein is CASSLAPGVALAEQFF.